A single sample gave rise to the 4 T cell receptor beta chains below, sequenced in a study of blood T cell repertoires in COVID-19. Profiling relied on immunoSEQ multiplex PCR, and the TCRdb table lists in-frame clones only, not all of them. Of around 210,000 clones listed, 88% are singletons. Material for sequencing was peripheral blood. The receptors come from a man aged 18 to 30 with active or convalescent COVID-19.

The rearrangement joins TRBV7-2 to TRBJ1-4; no clear D gene. The germline V gene encodes CDR1 SGHTA and CDR2 FQGNSA. The CDR3 has 17 amino acids. Trimming cost V 2 bases and J 5 bases, with 18 bases left between them. The CDR3 region has the DNA TGTGCCAGCAGCTTAAAGGGAGGAGCGGGTTTAAATGAAAAACTGTTTTTT. Its protein product is CASSLKGGAGLNEKLFF.

The chain has TRBV3-1 (or the pseudogene TRBV3-2) and TRBJ2-2; 7 bases are a match to TRBD2. The CDR3 has 18 residues. CDR1 is LGHDT, CDR2 YNNKEL, per germline (reference sequence). After removal of 2 bases from V and 3 bases from J, the junction contained 12 bases not matched to a gene. The CDR3 protein is CASSQSRAASGYTGELFF. DNA for the CDR3: TGTGCCAGCAGCCAAAGTCGGGCAGCTAGCGGATACACCGGGGAGCTGTTTTTT.

This clone was recorded once. This chain uses TRBV11-2 with TRBJ2-2; 14 bases map to TRBD2. V was pared by 3 bases and J by 7 bases, with 1 base of the junction left unmatched. CDR3 length equals 15 residues. In germline, CDR1 is SGHAT, CDR2 FQNNGV. CDR3 nucleotide sequence: TGTGCCAGCAGCTTGGGACTAGCGGGAGTCGGGGAGCTGTTTTTT. Translating gives CASSLGLAGVGELFF.

The chain is built from TRBV19 and TRBJ1-2, with a weak D call TRBD1 (6 bases). V dropped 7 bases and J dropped 2 bases, with 17 bases sitting between them. The CDR3 is made up of 15 amino acids. CDR1 and CDR2 (germline): LNHDA, SQIVND (reference sequence). CDR3 coding DNA: TGTGCCAGTACCGAGCCCCGGGACAACAACTATGGCTACACCTTC. This codes for CASTEPRDNNYGYTF.